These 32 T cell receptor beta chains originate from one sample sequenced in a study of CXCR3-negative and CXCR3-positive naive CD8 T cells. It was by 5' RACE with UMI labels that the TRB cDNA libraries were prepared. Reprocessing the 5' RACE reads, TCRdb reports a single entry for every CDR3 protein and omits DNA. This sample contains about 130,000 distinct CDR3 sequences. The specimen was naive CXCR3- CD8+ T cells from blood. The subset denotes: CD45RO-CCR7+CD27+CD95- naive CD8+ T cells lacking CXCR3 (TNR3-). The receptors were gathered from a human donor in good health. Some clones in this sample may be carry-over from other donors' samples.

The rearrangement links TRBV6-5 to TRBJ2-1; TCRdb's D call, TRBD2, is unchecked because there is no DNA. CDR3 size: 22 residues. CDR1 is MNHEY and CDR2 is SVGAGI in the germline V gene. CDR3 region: CASSYPSTTGSASGNSYNEQFF.

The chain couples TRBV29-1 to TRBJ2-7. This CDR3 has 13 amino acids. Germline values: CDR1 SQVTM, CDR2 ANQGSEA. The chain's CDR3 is CSVFTSSSYEQYF.

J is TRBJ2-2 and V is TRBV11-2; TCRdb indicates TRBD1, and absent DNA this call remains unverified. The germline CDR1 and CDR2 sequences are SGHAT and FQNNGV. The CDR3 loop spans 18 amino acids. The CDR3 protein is CASSLLPLSRVNTGELFF.

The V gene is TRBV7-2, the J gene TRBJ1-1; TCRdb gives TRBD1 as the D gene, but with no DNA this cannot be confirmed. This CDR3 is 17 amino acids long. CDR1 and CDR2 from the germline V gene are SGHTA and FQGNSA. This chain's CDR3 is CASSLGPGGGMNTEAFF.

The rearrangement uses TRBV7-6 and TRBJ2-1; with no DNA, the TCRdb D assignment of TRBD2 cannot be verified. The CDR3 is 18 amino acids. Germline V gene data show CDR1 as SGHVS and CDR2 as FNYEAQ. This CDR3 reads CASSLVGTSGFSYNEQFF. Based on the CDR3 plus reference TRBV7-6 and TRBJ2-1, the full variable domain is GAGVSQSPRYKVTKRGQDVALRCDPISGHVSLYWYRQALGQGPEFLTYFNYEAQQDKSGLPNDRFSAERPEGSISTLTIQRTEQRDSAMYRCASSLVGTSGFSYNEQFFGPGTRLTVL.

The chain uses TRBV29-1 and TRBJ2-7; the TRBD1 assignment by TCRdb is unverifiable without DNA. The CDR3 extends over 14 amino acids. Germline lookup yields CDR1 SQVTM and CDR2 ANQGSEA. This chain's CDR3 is CSVVTGQLSYEQYF.

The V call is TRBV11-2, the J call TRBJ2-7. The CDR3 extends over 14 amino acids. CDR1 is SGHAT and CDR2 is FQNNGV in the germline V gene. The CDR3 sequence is CASSGARFTYEQYF.

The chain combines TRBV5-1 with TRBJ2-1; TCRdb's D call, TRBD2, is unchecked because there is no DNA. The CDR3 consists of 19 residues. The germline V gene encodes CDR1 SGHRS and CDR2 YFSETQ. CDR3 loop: CASSLGGIPSGVAYNEQFF.

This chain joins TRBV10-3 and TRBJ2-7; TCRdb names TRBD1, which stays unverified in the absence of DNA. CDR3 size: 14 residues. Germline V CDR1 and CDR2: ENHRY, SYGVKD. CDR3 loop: CAISETGTVYEQYF.

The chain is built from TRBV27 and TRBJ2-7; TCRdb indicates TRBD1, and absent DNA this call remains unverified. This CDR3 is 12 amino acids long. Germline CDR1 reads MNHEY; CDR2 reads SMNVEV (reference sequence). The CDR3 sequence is CASSRTGGEQYF.

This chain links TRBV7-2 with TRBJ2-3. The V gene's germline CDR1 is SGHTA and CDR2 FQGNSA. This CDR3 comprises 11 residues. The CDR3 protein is CASNDGGTQYF.

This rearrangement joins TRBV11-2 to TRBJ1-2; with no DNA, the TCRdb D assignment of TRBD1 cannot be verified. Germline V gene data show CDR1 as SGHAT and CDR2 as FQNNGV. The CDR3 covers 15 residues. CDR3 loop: CASSLLIGTAYGYTF.

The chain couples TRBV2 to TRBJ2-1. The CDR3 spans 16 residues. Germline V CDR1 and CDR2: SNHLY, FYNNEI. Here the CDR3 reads CASRGPVKTSFNEQFF.

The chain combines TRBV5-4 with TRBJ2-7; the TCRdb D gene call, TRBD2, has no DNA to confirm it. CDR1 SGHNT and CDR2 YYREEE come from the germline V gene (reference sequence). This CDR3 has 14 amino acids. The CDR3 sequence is CASSRREADYEQYF.

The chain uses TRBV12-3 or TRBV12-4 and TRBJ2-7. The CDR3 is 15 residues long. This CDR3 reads CASSFSVGHSYEQYF.

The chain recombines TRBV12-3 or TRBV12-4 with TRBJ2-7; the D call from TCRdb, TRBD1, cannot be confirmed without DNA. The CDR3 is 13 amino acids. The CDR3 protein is CASTLGGLDEQYF.

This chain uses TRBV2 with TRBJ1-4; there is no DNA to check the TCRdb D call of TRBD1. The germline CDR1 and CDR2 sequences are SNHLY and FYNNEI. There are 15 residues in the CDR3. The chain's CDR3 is CASRATGARAEKLFF.

CDR3 region: CASSLVGQGAWETQYF. The chain has TRBV7-8 and TRBJ2-5; absent DNA, TCRdb's TRBD1 call cannot be checked. This CDR3 is 16 amino acids long. CDR1 is SGHVS and CDR2 is FQNEAQ in the germline V gene.

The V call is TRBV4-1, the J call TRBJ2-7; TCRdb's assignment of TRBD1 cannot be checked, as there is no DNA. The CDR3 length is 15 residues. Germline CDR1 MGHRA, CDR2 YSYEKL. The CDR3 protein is CASSPGQGAAYEQYF.

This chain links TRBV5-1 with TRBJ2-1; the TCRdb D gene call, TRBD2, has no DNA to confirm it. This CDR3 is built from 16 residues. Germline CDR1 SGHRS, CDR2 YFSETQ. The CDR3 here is CASSLAGLAGPNEQFF. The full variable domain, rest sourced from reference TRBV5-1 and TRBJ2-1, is KAGVTQTPRYLIKTRGQQVTLSCSPISGHRSVSWYQQTPGQGLQFLFEYFSETQRNKGNFPGRFSGRQFSNSRSEMNVSTLELGDSALYLCASSLAGLAGPNEQFFGPGTRLTVL.

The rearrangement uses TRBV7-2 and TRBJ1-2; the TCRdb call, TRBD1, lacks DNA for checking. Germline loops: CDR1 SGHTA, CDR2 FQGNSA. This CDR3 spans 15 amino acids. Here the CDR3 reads CASSYTGALNYGYTF.

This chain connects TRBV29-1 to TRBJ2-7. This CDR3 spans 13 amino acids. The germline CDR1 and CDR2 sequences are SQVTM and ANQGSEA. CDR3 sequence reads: CSVDGQGSYEQYF.

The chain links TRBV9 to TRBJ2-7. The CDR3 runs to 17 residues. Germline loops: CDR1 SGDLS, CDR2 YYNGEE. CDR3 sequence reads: CASSGVQEHRIVGEQYF.

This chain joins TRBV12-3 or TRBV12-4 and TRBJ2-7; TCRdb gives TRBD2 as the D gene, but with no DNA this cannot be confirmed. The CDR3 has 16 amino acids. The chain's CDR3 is CASSLGPSGNLNEQYF.

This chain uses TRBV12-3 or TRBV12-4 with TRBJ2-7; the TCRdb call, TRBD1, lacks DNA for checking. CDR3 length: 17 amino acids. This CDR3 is CASSLVRLGQGAYEQYF.

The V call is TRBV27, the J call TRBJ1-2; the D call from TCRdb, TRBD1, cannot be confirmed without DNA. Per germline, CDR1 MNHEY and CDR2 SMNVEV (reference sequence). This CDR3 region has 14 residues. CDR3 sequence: CASSPGQGGYGYTF.

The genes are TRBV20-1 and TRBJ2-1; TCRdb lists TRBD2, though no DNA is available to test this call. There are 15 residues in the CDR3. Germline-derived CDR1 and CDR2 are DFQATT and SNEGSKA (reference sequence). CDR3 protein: CSARRGLAEYNEQFF.

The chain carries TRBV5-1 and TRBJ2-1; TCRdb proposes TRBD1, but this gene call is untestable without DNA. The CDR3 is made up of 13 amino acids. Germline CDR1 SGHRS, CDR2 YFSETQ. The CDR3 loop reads CASSLASRGEQFF.

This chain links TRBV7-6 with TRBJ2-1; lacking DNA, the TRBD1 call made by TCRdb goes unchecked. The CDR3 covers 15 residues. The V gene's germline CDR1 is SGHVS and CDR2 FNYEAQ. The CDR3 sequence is CASSRENPSVNEQFF.

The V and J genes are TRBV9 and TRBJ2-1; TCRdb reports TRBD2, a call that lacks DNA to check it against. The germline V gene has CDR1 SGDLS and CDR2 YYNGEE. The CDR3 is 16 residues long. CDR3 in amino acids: CASSVGQRGAHNEQFF.

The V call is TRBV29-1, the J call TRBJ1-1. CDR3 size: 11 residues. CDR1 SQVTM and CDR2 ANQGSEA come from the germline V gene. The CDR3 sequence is CSVELNSEAFF.

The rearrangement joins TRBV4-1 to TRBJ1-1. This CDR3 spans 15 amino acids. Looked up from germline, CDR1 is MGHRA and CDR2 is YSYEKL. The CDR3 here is CASSQSTVVNTEAFF.